The 25 T cell receptor beta chains below all came from one sample that was sequenced in a study of blood T cell repertoires in COVID-19 (dated by TCRdb to about 2020). Library preparation employed the immunoSEQ multiplex PCR assay. TCRdb's version of the immuneACCESS table is confined to in-frame rearrangements and falls short of the full clone set. An unresolved V gene accounts for under half of the shortfall where checked; the remainder is of unknown origin. The sample table contains 120,000 to 150,000 clones; only one count was recorded for 80% of them. The ten largest clones take up approximately 12% of the sample. Sequences were obtained from peripheral blood. The receptors stem from a man aged 55 to 70 with active or convalescent COVID-19.

The rearrangement links TRBV19 to TRBJ2-1; the match to TRBD1 covers 12 bases. The V and J ends lost 7 bases and 8 bases, in that order; junction bases with no gene match: 6. This CDR3 is 14 amino acids long. Germline CDR1 reads LNHDA; CDR2 reads SQIVND (reference sequence). CDR3 DNA: TGTGCCAGTATTCCGGGACAGGGGGCCTATGAGCAGTTCTTC. Translation: CASIPGQGAYEQFF.

V and J are TRBV18 and TRBJ1-6, with 7 bases lining up with TRBD1. V lost 4 bases and J lost 8; bases outside the gene matches: 8. The CDR3 covers 15 residues. The germline V gene encodes CDR1 KGHSH and CDR2 LQKENI. As DNA, the CDR3 is TGTGCCAGCTCACTTGAACAGGGGTTGCATTCACCCCTCCACTTT. The encoded protein is CASSLEQGLHSPLHF.

The chain carries TRBV5-1 and TRBJ1-2, with 8 bases matching TRBD1. In germline, CDR1 is SGHRS, CDR2 YFSETQ. Losses at the gene ends were 4 bases for V and 4 bases for J; bases not matched to a gene: 6. The CDR3 loop spans 14 amino acids. The CDR3: CASSLPDRAYGYTF. The CDR3 region has the DNA TGCGCCAGCAGCCTTCCGGACAGGGCCTATGGCTACACCTTC.

V is TRBV4-2 and J is TRBJ1-1; possible D gene TRBD1, 6 bases. The CDR3 consists of 16 residues. V lost 1 base and J 0 bases, leaving 12 bases between the germline ends. In germline, CDR1 is LGHNA, CDR2 YNFKEQ. The CDR3 DNA reads TGTGCCAGCAGCCAAGCAGATGGACAGCTGAACACTGAAGCTTTCTTT. This gives the protein CASSQADGQLNTEAFF.

This sequence joins TRBV9 and TRBJ2-3; no definite D call. The CDR3 loop spans 11 amino acids. Germline V gives CDR1 SGDLS, CDR2 YYNGEE. V was clipped by 4 bases and J by 4 bases, with 4 bases between them. The CDR3 DNA sequence: TGTGCCAGCAGCTCCGCAGATACGCAGTATTTT. Its translation is CASSSADTQYF. Supplemented by reference TRBV9 and TRBJ2-3, the full variable domain reads DSGVTQTPKHLITATGQRVTLRCSPRSGDLSVYWYQQSLDQGLQFLIQYYNGEERAKGNILERFSAQQFPDLHSELNLSSLELGDSALYFCASSSADTQYFGPGTRLTVL.

This chain joins TRBV4-3 and TRBJ2-7, with 9 bases identical to TRBD2. Germline lookup yields CDR1 LGHNA and CDR2 YSLEER. The CDR3 sequence is 15 residues long. V lost 6 bases to trimming and J lost 0 bases; unmatched junction nucleotides: 6. This CDR3 reads CASSRIAGVSYEQYF. The CDR3 nucleotides are TGCGCCAGCAGTCGGATAGCGGGAGTCTCCTACGAGCAGTACTTC.

This chain joins TRBV6-4 and TRBJ2-7, with a weak D call TRBD2 (6 bases). The CDR3 totals 12 residues. The germline V gene has CDR1 MRHNA and CDR2 SNTAGT. The V gene lost 8 bases and the J gene lost 2 bases, with 10 bases spanning the gap. CDR3 bases: TGTGCCAGCTCGGAGGGACCCTACGAGCAGTACTTC. Amino acid sequence: CASSEGPYEQYF.

The CDR3: CASSLGGRSIQYF. In DNA form, the CDR3 reads TGTGCCAGCAGCTTAGGGGGCCGGAGTATTCAGTACTTC. The rearrangement uses TRBV7-3 and TRBJ2-4, with a possible D match to TRBD1 (6 bases). Deletions cut 2 bases from V and 10 bases from J, with 12 bases between. The CDR3 has 13 residues. Germline V gene data show CDR1 as SGHTA and CDR2 as FQGTGA.

V gene TRBV27 combines with J gene TRBJ2-1; the match to TRBD2 covers 7 bases. Germline CDR1 is MNHEY and CDR2 is SMNVEV (reference sequence). V lost 1 base to trimming and J lost 10 bases; unmatched junction nucleotides: 1. The CDR3 totals 12 residues. CDR3 coding DNA: TGTGCCAGCAGTTTATTGGGGGGGGAGCAGTTCTTC. This gives the protein CASSLLGGEQFF.

V gene TRBV28 combines with J gene TRBJ1-3; D ambiguous. Germline loops: CDR1 MDHEN, CDR2 SYDVKM. The CDR3 covers 13 residues. V was cut by 5 bases and J by 7 bases, with 12 bases left in between. CDR3 sequence (DNA): TGTGCCAGCAGTCCCCGGGGAAGGAACACCATATATTTT. Its translation: CASSPRGRNTIYF.

The rearrangement links TRBV28 to TRBJ2-7; tentative D call: TRBD1 (6 bases). The germline gives CDR1 MDHEN, CDR2 SYDVKM. The CDR3 is made up of 14 amino acids. Between the trimmed V and J ends, which lost 5 bases and 7 bases, there was a span of 18 bases. CDR3 sequence reads: CASSPALKDREQYF. In DNA, the CDR3 is TGTGCCAGCAGTCCGGCCCTAAAAGACAGGGAGCAGTACTTC.

The genes are TRBV2 and TRBJ1-5; D unclear. V gave up 3 bases and J gave up 1 base, with 10 bases separating them. The CDR3 runs 15 residues. CDR1 SNHLY and CDR2 FYNNEI come from the germline V gene. The CDR3 region has the DNA TGTGCCAGCAGTGATCGGTTGCTAAGCAATCAGCCCCAGCATTTT. Translated, it gives CASSDRLLSNQPQHF.

This clone appeared once. This chain joins TRBV7-9 and TRBJ1-3; 10 positions agree with TRBD1. V lost 7 bases to trimming and J lost 4 bases; unmatched junction nucleotides: 10. The CDR3 is 16 amino acids. Germline V gene lookup returns CDR1 SEHNR and CDR2 FQNEAQ (reference sequence). In nucleotides, the CDR3 is TGTGCCAGCACCCCGACAGGGGGCGCGGGAGGAAACACCATATATTTT. This translates into CASTPTGGAGGNTIYF.

This clone appeared many times. This CDR3 reads CASSLELNGELFF. Here the CDR3 DNA reads TGCGCCAGCAGCTTGGAACTTAACGGGGAGCTGTTTTTT. This chain connects TRBV5-1 to TRBJ2-2; D gene unclear. CDR1 is SGHRS, CDR2 YFSETQ, per germline. The CDR3 totals 13 residues. With 0 bases removed from V and 7 bases from J, the gap between germline ends came to 7 bases.

As for this clone: At one end the junction does not follow the germline gene, possibly because of a read error. The DNA for the CDR3 is TGTGCCAGCAGCTTCCTAGCGGGAGGTGCCGACTTC. Its protein is CASSFLAGGADF. This chain connects TRBV7-2 to TRBJ2-5, with 11 nucleotides matching TRBD2. CDR3 length: 12 amino acids. Germline CDR1 reads SGHTA; CDR2 reads FQGNSA.

The V and J genes are TRBV6-5 and TRBJ1-4, with a possible D match to TRBD1 (6 bases). There are 14 residues in the CDR3. V dropped 5 bases and J dropped 7 bases, with 14 bases sitting between them. CDR1 and CDR2 from the germline V gene are MNHEY and SVGAGI. CDR3 in DNA: TGTGCCAGCAGTCCACGGACAGTTACTGAAAAACTGTTTTTT. Amino acids: CASSPRTVTEKLFF.

V is TRBV5-4 and J is TRBJ2-1, with D uncertain. This CDR3 contains 12 residues. The germline V gene has CDR1 SGHNT and CDR2 YYREEE (reference sequence). V lost 4 bases and J 2 bases, leaving 4 bases between the germline ends. The CDR3 spells CASSNTYNEQFF. The CDR3 bases are TGTGCCAGCAGCAATACCTACAATGAGCAGTTCTTC.

The rearrangement links TRBV27 to TRBJ1-5; no clear D. Trimming shortened V by 6 bases and J by 0 bases, and 6 bases separated the two germline ends. There are 13 residues in the CDR3. The germline CDR1 and CDR2 sequences are MNHEY and SMNVEV (reference sequence). As DNA, the CDR3 is TGTGCCAGCAGGGACTATAGCAATCAGCCCCAGCATTTT. Protein product: CASRDYSNQPQHF.

This clone was detected once. The chain employs TRBV12-5 and TRBJ2-1, with 7 bases lining up with TRBD2. Germline loops: CDR1 LGHNT, CDR2 FRNRAP. After removal of 6 bases from V and 2 bases from J, the junction contained 10 bases not matched to a gene. The CDR3 runs to 16 residues. The CDR3 region is CASGPSGMITYNEQFF. Here the CDR3 DNA reads TGTGCTAGTGGGCCCAGCGGGATGATCACCTACAATGAGCAGTTCTTC.

The gene calls are TRBV5-6 and TRBJ2-1; D might be TRBD2 (5 bases). The CDR3 sequence is 15 residues long. Trimming removed 3 bases at V and 5 bases at J, with 15 bases between. CDR1 and CDR2 from the germline V gene are SGHDT and YYEEEE. The CDR3 DNA follows: TGTGCCAGCAGCTCGGTACCGGGAAGGAACAATGAGCAGTTCTTC. It yields the protein CASSSVPGRNNEQFF.

The gene calls are TRBV9 and TRBJ2-3; TRBD2 matches 7 bases. The CDR3 runs to 15 residues. The germline gives CDR1 SGDLS, CDR2 YYNGEE. V gave up 4 bases and J gave up 5 bases; unmatched junction bases: 10. The CDR3 DNA sequence: TGTGCCAGCAGCCCCAGGGCGGGAGATGGAGATACGCAGTATTTT. This encodes CASSPRAGDGDTQYF. Complete variable domain (other parts from reference TRBV9 and TRBJ2-3): DSGVTQTPKHLITATGQRVTLRCSPRSGDLSVYWYQQSLDQGLQFLIQYYNGEERAKGNILERFSAQQFPDLHSELNLSSLELGDSALYFCASSPRAGDGDTQYFGPGTRLTVL.

This clone was seen a handful of times. The CDR3 reads CASSLVRASEQFF. The CDR3 nucleotides are TGTGCCAGCAGCTTAGTGCGGGCCTCTGAGCAGTTCTTC. V usage is TRBV7-2 and J usage is TRBJ2-1; weak D call: TRBD2 (5 bases). There are 13 residues in the CDR3. Trimming left V 1 base short and J 9 bases short, with 10 bases between. CDR1 is SGHTA, CDR2 FQGNSA, per germline.

The chain joins TRBV7-9 to TRBJ2-1; maybe TRBD1 (5 bases). Trimming left V 3 bases short and J 7 bases short, with 10 bases between. CDR1 is SEHNR and CDR2 is FQNEAQ in the germline V gene (reference sequence). The CDR3 consists of 13 residues. In DNA, the CDR3 is TGTGCCAGCAGCTTCGAACAGGAAAATGAGCAGTTCTTC. Residues: CASSFEQENEQFF.

The chain has TRBV27 and TRBJ2-5, with D uncertain. Looked up from germline, CDR1 is MNHEY and CDR2 is SMNVEV (reference sequence). V gave up 4 bases and J gave up 2 bases, with 14 bases separating them. The length of the CDR3 is 15 residues. The CDR3 DNA follows: TGTGCCAGCAGTTCAAGACGAGACACTCAAGAGACCCAGTACTTC. Translating gives CASSSRRDTQETQYF.

The CDR3 loop is CASSIVGNQPQHF. The CDR3 coding sequence is TGTGCCAGTAGTATCGTCGGGAACCAGCCCCAGCATTTT. The rearrangement joins TRBV19 to TRBJ1-5; no clear D. The V end lost 3 bases, the J end lost 7 bases, and 10 bases lay between the germline ends. This CDR3 region has 13 residues. CDR1 and CDR2 (germline): LNHDA, SQIVND (reference sequence).